These 17 T cell receptor beta chains came from one sample sequenced in a study of T cell responses to AZD1222 COVID-19 vaccine. Data came from immunoSEQ multiplex PCR; TCRdb stores just in-frame clones and leaves some out. Of about 81,000 clones in the sample, about nine tenths are singletons; the top ten hold roughly 5.9%. This sample comprised peripheral blood, obtained 28 days after the second AZD1222 dose. These receptors all come from an adult who received the AZD1222 COVID-19 vaccine.

This chain connects TRBV7-2 to TRBJ1-2, with unresolved D. V was pared by 5 bases and J by 3 bases, with 10 bases between. Germline V gene data show CDR1 as SGHTA and CDR2 as FQGNSA. The CDR3 runs 13 residues. The DNA for the CDR3 is TGTGCCAGCAGCCATAGACAAGACTATGGCTACACCTTC. Protein: CASSHRQDYGYTF. The full variable domain, with the rest looked up from reference TRBV7-2 and TRBJ1-2, is GAGVSQSPSNKVTEKGKDVELRCDPISGHTALYWYRQSLGQGLEFLIYFQGNSAPDKSGLPSDRFSAERTGGSVSTLTIQRTQQEDSAVYLCASSHRQDYGYTFGSGTRLTVV.

The rearrangement joins TRBV24-1 to TRBJ2-1; TRBD1 matches 8 bases. CDR1 and CDR2 (germline): KGHDR, SFDVKD. Trimming cost V 2 bases and J 2 bases; bases outside gene matches: 4. This CDR3 region has 16 residues. The CDR3 DNA sequence: TGTGCCACCAGTGATTCCCGACAGGGGACCTACAATGAGCAGTTCTTC. This codes for CATSDSRQGTYNEQFF.

This chain connects TRBV19 to TRBJ2-2; TRBD2 agrees at 8 bases. The germline V gene encodes CDR1 LNHDA and CDR2 SQIVND (reference sequence). The CDR3 extends over 16 amino acids. Trimming at V came to 3 bases and at J to 5 bases, leaving 8 bases not matched to a gene. CDR3 bases: TGTGCCAGTAGTATGGAACTAGCGGTGTGGACCGGGGAGCTGTTTTTT. Translated: CASSMELAVWTGELFF.

The CDR3 sequence is CASSAPTGEHTGELFF. As DNA, the CDR3 is TGTGCCAGCAGCGCCCCTACAGGGGAACACACCGGGGAGCTGTTTTTT. The chain is built from TRBV9 and TRBJ2-2; 7 nucleotides align to TRBD1. This CDR3 has 16 residues. After removal of 3 bases from V and 3 bases from J, the junction contained 8 bases not matched to a gene. Germline values: CDR1 SGDLS, CDR2 YYNGEE.

The V call is TRBV5-1, the J call TRBJ1-2, with 10 bases that match TRBD1. This CDR3 spans 15 amino acids. Germline CDR1 reads SGHRS; CDR2 reads YFSETQ. J gave up 7 bases and V 4 bases, and 10 bases lay outside the gene matches. The CDR3 bases are TGCGCCAGCAGCGCACTGGACAGGGGGGGATCTGGCTACACCTTC. Protein sequence: CASSALDRGGSGYTF.

V and J are TRBV18 and TRBJ1-6; no clear D gene. Trimming stripped 3 bases from V and 9 bases from J, with 15 bases between. Looked up from germline, CDR1 is KGHSH and CDR2 is LQKENI. The CDR3 is made up of 15 amino acids. The CDR3 spells CASSPQNPRVSPLHF. CDR3 DNA: TGTGCCAGCTCACCTCAAAACCCCCGGGTTTCACCCCTCCACTTT.

V gene TRBV25-1 combines with J gene TRBJ2-3; no clear D gene. Germline lookup yields CDR1 MGHDK and CDR2 SYGVNS. The CDR3 length is 12 residues. V gave up 8 bases and J gave up 1 base, with 7 bases separating them. Written as DNA, the CDR3 is TGTGCCAGCGCTGGGGGCACAGATACGCAGTATTTT. Encoded protein: CASAGGTDTQYF.

The J gene is TRBJ2-3, the V gene TRBV7-3, with TRBD1 matching over 7 bases. The CDR3 length is 14 residues. CDR1 is SGHTA, CDR2 FQGTGA, per germline. Trimming removed 5 bases from V and 6 bases from J; junction bases left unmatched: 8. Here the CDR3 reads CASSATGVRDTQYF. DNA for the CDR3: TGTGCCAGCAGCGCCACAGGGGTCCGGGATACGCAGTATTTT.

V is TRBV6-5 and J is TRBJ1-2; D remains unclear. The CDR3 totals 13 residues. Trimming took 6 bases from V and 0 from J, leaving 8 bases between them. From germline, CDR1 is MNHEY and CDR2 SVGAGI. This CDR3 is CASSLLANYGYTF. CDR3 nucleotide sequence: TGTGCCAGCAGCCTATTAGCTAACTATGGCTACACCTTC.

V usage is TRBV3-1 (or the pseudogene TRBV3-2) and J usage is TRBJ1-2; D ambiguous. Germline V gene data show CDR1 as LGHDT and CDR2 as YNNKEL (reference sequence). This CDR3 comprises 14 residues. V was shortened by 3 bases and J by 7 bases, with 15 bases between the two germline ends. CDR3 in DNA: TGTGCCAGCAGCCACACGAGGAGCCTGGGTGGCTACACCTTC. Its translation: CASSHTRSLGGYTF.

The chain combines TRBV19 with TRBJ2-1, with no clear D. This CDR3 is built from 13 residues. V was cut by 7 bases and J by 1 base, with 8 bases left in between. CDR1 is LNHDA, CDR2 SQIVND, per germline (reference sequence). In DNA form, the CDR3 reads TGTGCCAGTACCTCTGCGTCCTACAATGAGCAGTTCTTC. Protein product: CASTSASYNEQFF.

This clone was detected once. The rearrangement joins TRBV10-2 to TRBJ1-2; the D gene is possibly TRBD1 (6 bases). The germline V and J ends were trimmed by 5 bases and 8 bases, with 18 bases remaining between them. The CDR3 length is 14 residues. Germline V gene sequence: CDR1 WSHSY, CDR2 SAAADI. DNA for the CDR3: TGCGCCAGCAGTCCAGGGGTCGGCGTTGGGGGCTACACCTTC. It codes for CASSPGVGVGGYTF.

The J gene is TRBJ1-1, the V gene TRBV10-3; the match to TRBD1 covers 7 bases. V gave up 5 bases and J gave up 3 bases; unmatched junction bases: 9. The germline V gene encodes CDR1 ENHRY and CDR2 SYGVKD. The CDR3 totals 15 residues. This CDR3 is CAISNPGQQDTEAFF. CDR3 coding DNA: TGTGCCATCAGTAACCCGGGACAGCAAGACACTGAAGCTTTCTTT.

The CDR3 region has the DNA TGTGCCAGCAGACCCGGGGGGGACCTATACGAGCAGTACTTC. Translated: CASRPGGDLYEQYF. The genes are TRBV28 and TRBJ2-7; 8 bases are shared with TRBD2. CDR1 is MDHEN, CDR2 SYDVKM, per germline. This CDR3 contains 14 residues. Germline trimming cut 6 bases from V and 4 bases from J; bases unmatched to any gene: 8.

V is TRBV5-1 and J is TRBJ2-1; no definite D call. The CDR3 spans 13 residues. V dropped 3 bases and J dropped 6 bases, with 10 bases sitting between them. CDR1 and CDR2 (germline): SGHRS, YFSETQ. CDR3 in DNA: TGCGCCAGCAGCTCTATCCTGGGCAATGAGCAGTTCTTC. Translation: CASSSILGNEQFF. The variable domain in full, with the rest retrieved from reference TRBV5-1 and TRBJ2-1, is KAGVTQTPRYLIKTRGQQVTLSCSPISGHRSVSWYQQTPGQGLQFLFEYFSETQRNKGNFPGRFSGRQFSNSRSEMNVSTLELGDSALYLCASSSILGNEQFFGPGTRLTVL.

This chain joins TRBV30 and TRBJ1-4; unclear D gene. V was shortened by 1 base and J by 6 bases, with 12 bases between the two germline ends. This CDR3 is built from 14 residues. Looked up from germline, CDR1 is GTSNPN and CDR2 is SVGIG (reference sequence). CDR3 DNA: TGTGCCTGGAGTGACCCCTTTACTTATGAAAAACTGTTTTTT. This gives the protein CAWSDPFTYEKLFF.

This sequence joins TRBV11-3 and TRBJ2-4; D unresolved. The CDR3 spans 12 residues. The germline V gene has CDR1 SGHNT and CDR2 YENEEA. Trimming pared 4 bases from V and 2 bases from J, leaving 3 bases between. The CDR3 protein is CASSSTKNIQYF. The CDR3 DNA is TGTGCCAGCAGCTCGACCAAAAACATTCAGTACTTC.